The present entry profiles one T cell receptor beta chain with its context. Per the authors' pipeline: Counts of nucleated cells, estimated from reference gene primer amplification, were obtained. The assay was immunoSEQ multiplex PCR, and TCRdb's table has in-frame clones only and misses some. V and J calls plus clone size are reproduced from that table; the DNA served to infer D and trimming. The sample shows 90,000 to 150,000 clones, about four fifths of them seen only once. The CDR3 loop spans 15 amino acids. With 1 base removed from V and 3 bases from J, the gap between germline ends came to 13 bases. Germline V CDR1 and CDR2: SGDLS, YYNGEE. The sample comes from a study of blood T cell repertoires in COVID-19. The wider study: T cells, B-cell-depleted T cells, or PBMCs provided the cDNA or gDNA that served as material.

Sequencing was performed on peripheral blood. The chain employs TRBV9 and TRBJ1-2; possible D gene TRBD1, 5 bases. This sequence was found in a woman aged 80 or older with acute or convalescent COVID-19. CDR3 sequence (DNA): TGTGCCAGCAGCGTACTGAGCTCGGGGGACTATGGCTACACCTTC. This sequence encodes CASSVLSSGDYGYTF.